This T cell receptor (beta chain) comes out of a study of T-cell memory formation after mild COVID-19 (dated by TCRdb to the early 2020s). Study-level background: Most TCR sequence clusters were specific to one of the two donors. Longitudinal TCRalpha and TCRbeta repertoire sequencing tracked T-cell clones expanding and contracting after mild COVID-19 in a couple of donors. Two young, previously healthy adult volunteers, one female and one male, were included in the cohort. General findings and caveats noted by the study authors: The detection of some responding clones in pre-infection memory suggests that pre-existing cross-reactive memory T cells joined the SARS-CoV-2 response. The second-wave clones that peaked on day 37 were not confirmed to be SARS-CoV-2 specific. Clones contracting from day 15 to 85 had balanced CD4/CD8 phenotypes, while a second wave expanding from day 15 to 37 was biased towards CD4+. The study included only a couple of mild cases, and larger cohorts that include severe cases with pre-infection samples were judged to be necessary. Contracting CD4+ clones were found mainly in CM and EM memory subsets, while CD8+ clones were enriched in EMRA.

V is pared back by 5 bases and J by 2 bases, with 8 bases lying between the germline termini. Reading from cysteine to phenylalanine, the CDR3 counts 13 amino acids. Only the CDR3 part of the read is kept: 39 bases, read in frame from the first base. CDR1 and CDR2 are drawn from the germline V gene (reference sequence): SEHNR, FQNEAQ. Concerning this clonotype: No cognate antigen has been identified for it. Per-base quality was not reported, and no clone a single base away is much larger than it.

Sequencing instrument: Illumina NovaSeq 6000. Using 5'RACE with constant-segment primers, TCRalpha and TCRbeta cDNA libraries were constructed, with sample barcodes and unique molecular identifiers added in the process. RNA was extracted from every sample with Trizol reagent. Library amplification was performed in two PCR steps, and a second sample barcode and Illumina TruSeq adapters were introduced in the second step. Sequencing of libraries was performed on an Illumina NovaSeq with 2 x 150 bp paired-end reads. In the source study's methods: Demultiplexing of reads and collapsing into UMI-guided consensus sequences were performed with migec v1.2.7. Using mixcr v2.1.11, UMI consensuses were aligned to TRA and TRB V and J templates and then assembled into clonotypes. Clonotypes were classified as expanded or contracted when called significant by both edgeR and NoisET, with noise models trained on biological replicates. edgeR calls used a false discovery rate-adjusted p below 0.01 and a log2 fold-change threshold of 1. PCA with hierarchical clustering of max-normalized trajectories of the 1000 most abundant clonotypes was used as exploratory dynamics analysis. Separately sequenced CD4+ and CD8+ repertoires were used to assign a CD4 or CD8 phenotype to each responding clone. TCRdb reprocessed the public reads (quality trimming at Q25 with fastp, clone calling with MiXCR) and kept in-frame beta chains. Every CDR3 protein is listed once, alongside the most common genes and DNA of its rows. These V and J calls originate from TCRdb's pipeline instead of the authors' own analysis. For this sample there are about 180,000 distinct CDR3 sequences; approximately 17% appear just once. More than 3% of the sample lies in the top ten.

Ficoll-Paque density gradient centrifugation was used to isolate PBMCs. Sequenced material: PBMCs or a T cell subset sorted from them (not recorded which). This TCR derives from a man between 18 and 29 years old who had mild COVID-19 (a few samples of this study predate the infection). The sample titles of this study are shuffled in the database, so cell type and time point are left out; the donor was told from shared clones. Here the chain combines TRBV7-9 and TRBJ2-3, with no confidently assigned D gene. The CDR3 has the sequence CASSQDPTDTQYF. The bases read TGTGCCAGCAGCCAGGACCCCACAGATACGCAGTATTTT.